The present T cell receptor (beta chain) was sequenced within a study of T cell responses to AZD1222 COVID-19 vaccine (dated by TCRdb to the early 2020s). About the study as a whole: AZD1222 recipients with second doses at about 4 weeks or about 12 weeks were pooled, because spike-specific TCR depth and breadth did not differ between schedules. Trial participants were enrolled into age subgroups of 18-55, 56-69 and 70-plus years, which contained roughly 150, 30 and 60 TCR-sequenced participants, respectively. A total of about 240 trial participants underwent TCR sequencing, of whom nearly 210 received two doses of AZD1222 and roughly 25 received two doses of the MenACWY control vaccine.

Details on this clone: Its cognate antigen has yet to be identified. Base-call qualities are not available, and no considerably larger clone is one nucleotide away.

The germline V and J ends show losses of 4 bases and 6 bases respectively, and no gene match explains 6 bases of the junction. Taken from cysteine to phenylalanine, the CDR3 has 15 residues. The read is trimmed to its CDR3 DNA, 45 bases read in frame from base 1. The germline V gene (reference sequence) yields SSHAT for CDR1 and FNYEAQ for CDR2. The CDR3 regions of human TCRbeta chains were analyzed by immunosequencing. The paper's processing steps were these. TCRs in the repertoires were compared against a reference library of SARS-CoV-2-specific TCRs that had been generated with the MIRA antigen-specificity platform. Breadth was defined as the fraction of unique TCRs that were SARS-CoV-2-associated, and depth was defined as the fraction of total T cells that were SARS-CoV-2-associated. Using the MIRA data, every spike-specific TCR was mapped to the spike region that the TCR reacted to and assigned to either a CD4 or a CD8 class. Log10-transformed breadth and depth values were compared by one-way ANOVA with Sidak's multiple comparisons tests. In TCRdb, the immuneACCESS table is reduced to in-frame sequences with V and J assigned. These tables do not hold every clone; where another copy was compared, an unresolved V gene accounts for under half, and the others remain unexplained. V and J calls and clone size are given by that table; D and trimming were obtained from the DNA. The sample table records about 84,000 clones; over 75% of these occur just once. The ten most abundant clones make up approximately 30% of the sample.

Results the study describes overall, beyond this receptor: Conclusions about previously exposed vaccinees were limited because only five to seven AZD1222 recipients were SARS-CoV-2 seropositive at baseline. In the small 56-69-year group, the increase in depth fell short of significance, most likely because of low power. Nearly half of unique spike-specific TCRs reportedly recognized epitopes outside regions mutated in the B.1.351 and B.1.1.7 variants. The whole spike protein was spanned by vaccine-associated CD4 TCRs, and dominant responses were seen in regions 160-218 and 743-854. Spike-specific TCR breadth and depth rose significantly after two AZD1222 doses compared with day 0 and with MenACWY recipients. Because no day 14 peak-response samples were available, the repertoires could be characterized only after the peak T cell response. Participants were mostly white British and included more females than males, and it was suggested by the authors that clonal diversity may have been underestimated.

The time point label, as the study defines it: baseline before first vaccination. Samples from vaccinated people were obtained from the UK trials COV001 and COV002, which included a single-blind randomized controlled phase 2/3 trial of AZD1222 (ChAdOx1 nCoV-19) in healthy adults. Trial participant PBMC samples were collected at day 0 and day 28 after the second dose for TCRbeta chain sequencing. The rearrangement combines TRBV7-7 with TRBJ2-2, with 9 central nucleotides matching TRBD1. This TCR came from an adult in good health. This material consisted of peripheral blood, taken on day 0 of AZD1222 vaccination. The encoded CDR3 is CASSSGQGEAGELFF. At the DNA level, the sequence is TGTGCCAGCAGCTCGGGACAGGGAGAGGCCGGGGAGCTGTTTTTT.